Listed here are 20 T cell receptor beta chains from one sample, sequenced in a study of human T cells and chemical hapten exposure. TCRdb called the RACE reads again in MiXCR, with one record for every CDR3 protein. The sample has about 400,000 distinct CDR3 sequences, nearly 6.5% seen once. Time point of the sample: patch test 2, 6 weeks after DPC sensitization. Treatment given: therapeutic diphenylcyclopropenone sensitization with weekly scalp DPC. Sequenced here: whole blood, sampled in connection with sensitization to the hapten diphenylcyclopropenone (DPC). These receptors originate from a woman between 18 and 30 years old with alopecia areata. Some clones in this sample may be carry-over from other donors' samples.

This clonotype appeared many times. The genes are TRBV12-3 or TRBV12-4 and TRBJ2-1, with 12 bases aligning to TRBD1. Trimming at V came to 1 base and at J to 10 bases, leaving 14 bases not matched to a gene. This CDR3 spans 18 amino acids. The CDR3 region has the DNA TGTGCCAGCAGTTTAGACCCCGGGACAGGGGGCTTGTTTGGCGAGCAGTTCTTC. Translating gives CASSLDPGTGGLFGEQFF.

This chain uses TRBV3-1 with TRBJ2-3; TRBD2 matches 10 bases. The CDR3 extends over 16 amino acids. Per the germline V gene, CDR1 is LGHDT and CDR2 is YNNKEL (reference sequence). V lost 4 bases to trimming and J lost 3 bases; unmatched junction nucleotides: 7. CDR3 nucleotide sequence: TGTGCCAGCAGCCCCAAGCGGGGGGGGCGGACAGATACGCAGTATTTT. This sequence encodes CASSPKRGGRTDTQYF.

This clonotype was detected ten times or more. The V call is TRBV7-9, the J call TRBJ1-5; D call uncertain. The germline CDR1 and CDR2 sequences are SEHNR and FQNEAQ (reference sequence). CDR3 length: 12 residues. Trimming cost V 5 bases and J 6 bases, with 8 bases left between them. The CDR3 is CASSETGQPQHF. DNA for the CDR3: TGTGCCAGCAGCGAAACGGGTCAGCCCCAGCATTTT.

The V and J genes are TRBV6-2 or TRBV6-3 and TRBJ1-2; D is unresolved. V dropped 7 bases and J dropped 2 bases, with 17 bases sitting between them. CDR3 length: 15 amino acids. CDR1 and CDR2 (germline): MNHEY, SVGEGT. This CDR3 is CASTTRIQLNYGYTF. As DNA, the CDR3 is TGTGCCAGCACGACAAGGATACAACTGAACTATGGCTACACCTTC.

This chain's CDR3 is CASSARDRARVNQPQHF. The CDR3 DNA reads TGTGCCAGCAGCGCTCGGGACAGGGCAAGGGTCAATCAGCCCCAGCATTTT. The J gene is TRBJ1-5, the V gene TRBV7-2, with TRBD1 matching 9 bases. Per germline, CDR1 SGHTA and CDR2 FQGNSA. The J segment lost 3 bases and the V segment lost 5 bases, leaving 11 bases of the junction unmatched. This CDR3 has 17 residues.

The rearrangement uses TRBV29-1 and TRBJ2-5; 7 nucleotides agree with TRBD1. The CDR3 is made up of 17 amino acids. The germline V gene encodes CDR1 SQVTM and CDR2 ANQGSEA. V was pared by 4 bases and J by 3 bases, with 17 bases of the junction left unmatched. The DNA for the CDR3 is TGCAGCGTTGTTTCCCCCCGGGACAGAGATTGGAAAGAGACCCAGTACTTC. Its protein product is CSVVSPRDRDWKETQYF.

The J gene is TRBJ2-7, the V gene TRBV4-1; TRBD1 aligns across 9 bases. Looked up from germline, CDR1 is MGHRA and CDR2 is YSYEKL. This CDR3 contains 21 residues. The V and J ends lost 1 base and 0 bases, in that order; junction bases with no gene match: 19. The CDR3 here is CASSQGVFRNSGTGPSYEQYF. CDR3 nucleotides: TGCGCCAGCAGCCAAGGGGTTTTCCGTAATTCCGGGACAGGGCCCTCCTACGAGCAGTACTTC.

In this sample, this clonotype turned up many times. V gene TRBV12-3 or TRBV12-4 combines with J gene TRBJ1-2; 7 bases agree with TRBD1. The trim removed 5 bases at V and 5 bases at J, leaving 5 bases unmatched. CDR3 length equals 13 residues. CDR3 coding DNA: TGTGCCAGCAGTGGGGGACAGAGTTATGGCTACACCTTC. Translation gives CASSGGQSYGYTF.

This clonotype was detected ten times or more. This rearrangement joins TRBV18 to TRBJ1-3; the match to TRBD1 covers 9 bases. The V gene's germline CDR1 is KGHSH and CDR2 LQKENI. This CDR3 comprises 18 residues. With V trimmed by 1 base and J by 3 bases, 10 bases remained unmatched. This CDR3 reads CASSPQGQGTNVGNTIYF. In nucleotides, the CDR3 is TGTGCCAGCTCACCACAGGGACAGGGTACCAACGTTGGAAACACCATATATTTT.

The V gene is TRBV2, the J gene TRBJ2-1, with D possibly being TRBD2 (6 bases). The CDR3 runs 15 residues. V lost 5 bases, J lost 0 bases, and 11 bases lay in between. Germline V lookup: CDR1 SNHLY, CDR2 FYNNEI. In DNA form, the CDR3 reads TGTGCCAGCAGTATAGCGGTTAGCTCCTACAATGAGCAGTTCTTC. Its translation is CASSIAVSSYNEQFF.

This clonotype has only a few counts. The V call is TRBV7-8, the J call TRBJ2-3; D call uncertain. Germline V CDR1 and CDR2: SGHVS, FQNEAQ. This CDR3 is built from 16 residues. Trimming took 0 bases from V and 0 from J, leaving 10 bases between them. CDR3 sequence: CASSLARGSSTDTQYF. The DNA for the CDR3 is TGTGCCAGCAGCTTAGCGCGCGGATCTAGCACAGATACGCAGTATTTT.

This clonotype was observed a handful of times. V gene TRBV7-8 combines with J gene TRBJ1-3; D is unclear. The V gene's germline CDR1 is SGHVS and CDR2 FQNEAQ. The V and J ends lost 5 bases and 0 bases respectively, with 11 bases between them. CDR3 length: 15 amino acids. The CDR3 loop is CASSLNRFSGNTIYF. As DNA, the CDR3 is TGTGCCAGCAGCCTCAACCGTTTCTCTGGAAACACCATATATTTT.

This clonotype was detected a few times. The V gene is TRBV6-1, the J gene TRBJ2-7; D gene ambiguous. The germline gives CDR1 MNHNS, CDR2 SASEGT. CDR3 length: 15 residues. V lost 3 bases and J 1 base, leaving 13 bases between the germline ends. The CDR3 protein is CASSESPLHSYEQYF. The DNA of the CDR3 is TGTGCCAGCAGTGAGAGTCCGTTGCATTCCTACGAGCAGTACTTC.

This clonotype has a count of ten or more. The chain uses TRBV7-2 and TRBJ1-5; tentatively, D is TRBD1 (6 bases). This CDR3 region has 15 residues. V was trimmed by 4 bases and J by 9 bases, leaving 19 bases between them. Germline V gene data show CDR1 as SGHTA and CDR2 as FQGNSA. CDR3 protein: CASSSSAGAGRPQHF. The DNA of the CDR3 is TGTGCCAGCAGCTCCAGTGCGGGGGCAGGCAGGCCCCAGCATTTT.

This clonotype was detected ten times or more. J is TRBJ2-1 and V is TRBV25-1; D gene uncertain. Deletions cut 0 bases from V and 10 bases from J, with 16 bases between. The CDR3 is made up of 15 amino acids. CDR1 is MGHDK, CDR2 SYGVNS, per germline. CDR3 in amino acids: CASSEYFATGIEQFF. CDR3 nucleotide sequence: TGTGCCAGCAGTGAATATTTTGCAACGGGCATAGAGCAGTTCTTC. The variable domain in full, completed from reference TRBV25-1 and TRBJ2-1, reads EADIYQTPRYLVIGTGKKITLECSQTMGHDKMYWYQQDPGMELHLIHYSYGVNSTEKGDLSSESTVSRIRTEHFPLTLESARPSHTSQYLCASSEYFATGIEQFFGPGTRLTVL.

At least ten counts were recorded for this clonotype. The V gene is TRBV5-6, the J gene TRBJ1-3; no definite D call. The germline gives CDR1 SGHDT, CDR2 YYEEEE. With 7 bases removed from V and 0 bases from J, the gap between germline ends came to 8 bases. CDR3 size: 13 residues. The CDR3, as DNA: TGTGCCAGCCGCAGCCTCTCTGGAAACACCATATATTTT. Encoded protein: CASRSLSGNTIYF.

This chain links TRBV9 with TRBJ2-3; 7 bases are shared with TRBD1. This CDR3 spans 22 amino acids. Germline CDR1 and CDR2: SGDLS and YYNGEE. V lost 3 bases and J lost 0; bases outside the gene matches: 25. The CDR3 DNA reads TGTGCCAGCAGCGCCCCAACCGGGACAGCTATCGCCTATTTTACTAGCACAGATACGCAGTATTTT. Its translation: CASSAPTGTAIAYFTSTDTQYF. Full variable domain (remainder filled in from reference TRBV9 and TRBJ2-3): DSGVTQTPKHLITATGQRVTLRCSPRSGDLSVYWYQQSLDQGLQFLIQYYNGEERAKGNILERFSAQQFPDLHSELNLSSLELGDSALYFCASSAPTGTAIAYFTSTDTQYFGPGTRLTVL.

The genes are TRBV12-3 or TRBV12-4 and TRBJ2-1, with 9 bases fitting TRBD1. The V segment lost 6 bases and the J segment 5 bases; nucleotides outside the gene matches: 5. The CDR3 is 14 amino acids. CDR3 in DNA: TGTGCCAGCAGCAGGACAGGGGCTAACAATGAGCAGTTCTTC. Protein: CASSRTGANNEQFF.

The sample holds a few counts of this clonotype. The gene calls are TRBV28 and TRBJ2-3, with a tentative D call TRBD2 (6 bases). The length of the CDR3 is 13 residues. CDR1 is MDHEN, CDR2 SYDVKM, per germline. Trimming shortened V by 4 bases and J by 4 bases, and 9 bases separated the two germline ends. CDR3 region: CASSSWGADTQYF. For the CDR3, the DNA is TGTGCCAGCAGTTCCTGGGGGGCAGATACGCAGTATTTT.

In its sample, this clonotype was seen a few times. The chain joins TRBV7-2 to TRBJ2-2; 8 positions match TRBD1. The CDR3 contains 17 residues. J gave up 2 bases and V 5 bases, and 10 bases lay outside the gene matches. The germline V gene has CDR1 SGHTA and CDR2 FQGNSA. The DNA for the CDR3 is TGTGCCAGCAGCCCCCAGGGGGCAGGGGTTAACACCGGGGAGCTGTTTTTT. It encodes CASSPQGAGVNTGELFF.